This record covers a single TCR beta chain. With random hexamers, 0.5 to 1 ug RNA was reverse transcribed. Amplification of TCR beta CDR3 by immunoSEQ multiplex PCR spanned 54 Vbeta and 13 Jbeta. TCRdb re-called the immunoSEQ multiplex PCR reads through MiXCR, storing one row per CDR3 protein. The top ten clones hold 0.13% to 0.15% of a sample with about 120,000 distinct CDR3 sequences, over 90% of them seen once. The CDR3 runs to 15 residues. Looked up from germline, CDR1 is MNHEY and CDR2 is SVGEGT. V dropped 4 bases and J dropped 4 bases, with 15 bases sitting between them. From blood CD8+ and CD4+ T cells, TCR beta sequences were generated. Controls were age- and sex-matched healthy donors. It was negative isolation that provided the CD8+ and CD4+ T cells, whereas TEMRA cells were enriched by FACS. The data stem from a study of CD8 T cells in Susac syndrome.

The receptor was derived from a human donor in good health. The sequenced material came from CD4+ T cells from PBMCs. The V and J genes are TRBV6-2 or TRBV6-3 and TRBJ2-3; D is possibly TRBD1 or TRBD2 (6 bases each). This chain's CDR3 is CASSSGTHRADTQYF. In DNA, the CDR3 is TGTGCCAGCAGTTCGGGGACTCACAGGGCAGATACGCAGTATTTT.